This T cell receptor (beta chain) was obtained from a study of CD8 T cells in Susac syndrome. Germline V gene sequence: CDR1 SGHTA, CDR2 FQGNSA. The CDR3 is made up of 15 amino acids. The J segment lost 3 bases and the V segment lost 2 bases, leaving 1 base of the junction unmatched. The authors negatively isolated CD8+ and CD4+ T cells and FACS-enriched TEMRA cells. Reverse transcription used roughly 0.45 to 1 ug RNA and random hexamers. TCRdb re-called the immunoSEQ multiplex PCR reads with MiXCR, one entry per CDR3 protein. This table holds roughly 80,000 distinct CDR3 sequences, roughly 94% found once.

The gene calls are TRBV7-2 and TRBJ2-1; 10 bases fit TRBD1. The TCR sequence derives from a human donor with Susac syndrome. Sample: CD8+ T cells from PBMCs. The CDR3 protein is CASSLRDRGYNEQFF. Here the CDR3 DNA reads TGTGCCAGCAGCTTAAGGGACAGGGGCTACAATGAGCAGTTCTTC. The complete variable domain, with remaining parts taken from reference TRBV7-2 and TRBJ2-1, reads GAGVSQSPSNKVTEKGKDVELRCDPISGHTALYWYRQSLGQGLEFLIYFQGNSAPDKSGLPSDRFSAERTGGSVSTLTIQRTQQEDSAVYLCASSLRDRGYNEQFFGPGTRLTVL.